One T cell receptor (beta chain) is described in this entry. Combining a sample-barcoded 5' primer with a J-beta primer mix, a second PCR ran for 7 to 11 cycles. MiXCR, applied by TCRdb to the 5' RACE reads, yields one record per CDR3 protein. Of approximately 900,000 distinct CDR3 sequences listed, approximately 32% are singletons. This entry belongs to a study of blood T cells in healthy people across ages. Overall study context: The template switching approach captured approximately one barcoded beta molecule for every two T cells.

The trim removed 4 bases at V and 14 bases at J, leaving 13 bases unmatched. This CDR3 contains 15 residues. Each of the donors had 8 to 10 milliliters of peripheral blood drawn into EDTA-treated Vacutainer tubes. Researchers isolated at least 6.5 million PBMCs per sample. This same sample was also part of a study on T cells of mothers and their children.

The sequence was obtained from a woman aged 40-49 years in good health. This chain joins TRBV12-3 or TRBV12-4 and TRBJ1-6; 8 bases match TRBD1. The sample consisted of blood. The CDR3 nucleotides read TGTGCCAGCAGTTCGCACGGGACAGGCGACTTAGCCCTCCACTTT. Its translation is CASSSHGTGDLALHF.